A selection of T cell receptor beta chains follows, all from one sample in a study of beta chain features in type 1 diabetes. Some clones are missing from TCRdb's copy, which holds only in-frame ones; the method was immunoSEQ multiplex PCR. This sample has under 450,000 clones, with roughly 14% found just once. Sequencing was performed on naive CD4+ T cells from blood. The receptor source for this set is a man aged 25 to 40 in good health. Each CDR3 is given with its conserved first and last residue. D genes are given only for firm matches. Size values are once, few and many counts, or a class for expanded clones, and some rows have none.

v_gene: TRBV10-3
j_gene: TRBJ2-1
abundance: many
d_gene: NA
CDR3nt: TGTGCCATCAGTGAGTCAAGGGGCAATGAGCAGTTCTTC
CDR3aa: CAISESRGNEQFF

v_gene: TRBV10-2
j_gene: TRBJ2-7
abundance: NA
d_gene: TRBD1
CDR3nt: TGCGCCAGCAGTAAAATGACAGGGGTCTCCTACGAGCAGTACTTC
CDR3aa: CASSKMTGVSYEQYF

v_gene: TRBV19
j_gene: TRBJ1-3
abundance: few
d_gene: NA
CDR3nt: TGTGCCAGTGATCCGGGATTACCCTCTGGAAACACCATATATTTT
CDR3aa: CASDPGLPSGNTIYF

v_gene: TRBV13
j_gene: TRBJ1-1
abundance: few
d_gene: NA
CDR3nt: TGTGCCAGCAGCTTAGGCCTCGGGGTAGTTGAAGCTTTCTTT
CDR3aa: CASSLGLGVVEAFF

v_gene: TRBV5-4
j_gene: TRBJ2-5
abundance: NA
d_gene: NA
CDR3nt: TGTGCCAGCAGCTCGGCCGGGGAGACCCAGTACTTC
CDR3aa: CASSSAGETQYF

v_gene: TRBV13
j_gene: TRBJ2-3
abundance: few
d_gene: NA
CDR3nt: TGTGCCAGCAGCCACCGGGCCGACTTTATGGCAGATACGCAGTATTTT
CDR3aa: CASSHRADFMADTQYF

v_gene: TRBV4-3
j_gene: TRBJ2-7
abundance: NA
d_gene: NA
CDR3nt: TGCGCCAGCAGCCAAGGAACAGGGAGGAGCGAGCAGTACTTC
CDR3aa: CASSQGTGRSEQYF

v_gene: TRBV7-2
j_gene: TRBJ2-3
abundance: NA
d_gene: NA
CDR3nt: TGTGCCAGCAGCTTAGTTCCGGGTCCCACAGATACGCAGTATTTT
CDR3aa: CASSLVPGPTDTQYF

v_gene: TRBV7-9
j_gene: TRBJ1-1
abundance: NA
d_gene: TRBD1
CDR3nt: TGTGCCAGCAGCATTTCCGGGACAGTGAACACTGAAGCTTTCTTT
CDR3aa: CASSISGTVNTEAFF

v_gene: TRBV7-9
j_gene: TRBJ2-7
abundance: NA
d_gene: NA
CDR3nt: TGTGCCAGCAGCTCCCCCTCCTGGGCCTTGGAGGAGCAGTACTTC
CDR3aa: CASSSPSWALEEQYF

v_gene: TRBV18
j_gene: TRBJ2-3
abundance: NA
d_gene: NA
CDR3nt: TGTGCCAGCTCACCACCGTTGGAAGATACGCAGTATTTT
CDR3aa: CASSPPLEDTQYF

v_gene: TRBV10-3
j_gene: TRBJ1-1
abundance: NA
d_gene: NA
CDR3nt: TGTGCCATCAAGGGACGGCCCAACACTGAAGCTTTCTTT
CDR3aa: CAIKGRPNTEAFF

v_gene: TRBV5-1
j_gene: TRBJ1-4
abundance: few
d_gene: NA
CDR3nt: TGCGCCAGCATGAAAGGGCCATTTAATGAAAAACTGTTTTTT
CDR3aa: CASMKGPFNEKLFF

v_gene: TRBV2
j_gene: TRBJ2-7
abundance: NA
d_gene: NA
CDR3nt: TGTGCCAGCAGGGAGCTTGGCGAGCAGTACTTC
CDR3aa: CASRELGEQYF

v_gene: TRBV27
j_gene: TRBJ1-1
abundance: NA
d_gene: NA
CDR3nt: TGTGCCAGCAGTTTGAGTCTGAACACTGAAGCTTTCTTT
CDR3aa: CASSLSLNTEAFF

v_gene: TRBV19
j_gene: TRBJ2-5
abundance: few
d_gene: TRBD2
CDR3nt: TGTGCCAGTAGTACCAGAGCGGGGGGGCCCGGAGAGACCCAGTACTTC
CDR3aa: CASSTRAGGPGETQYF

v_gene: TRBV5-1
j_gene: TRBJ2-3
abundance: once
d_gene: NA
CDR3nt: TGCGCCAGCAGCTTGGCCGTCGGAGCCAACACAGATACGCAGTATTTT
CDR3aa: CASSLAVGANTDTQYF

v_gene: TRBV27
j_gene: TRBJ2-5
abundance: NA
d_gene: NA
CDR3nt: TGTGCCAGCAGTTTCCGTAGGGGAGAGACCCAGTACTTC
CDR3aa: CASSFRRGETQYF

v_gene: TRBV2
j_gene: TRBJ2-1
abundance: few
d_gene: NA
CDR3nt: TGTGCCAGTTCGATGCTGTCCGGTGAGCAGTTCTTC
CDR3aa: CASSMLSGEQFF

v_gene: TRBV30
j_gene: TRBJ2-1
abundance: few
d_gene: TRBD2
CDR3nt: TGTGCCTGGGCCACCGGGACTAGCGGGAGGTTGGATGAGCAGTTCTTC
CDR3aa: CAWATGTSGRLDEQFF

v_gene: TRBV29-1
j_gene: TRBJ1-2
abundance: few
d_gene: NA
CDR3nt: TGCAGCGTCCGAGTTGGCGGTGGCTACACCTTC
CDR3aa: CSVRVGGGYTF

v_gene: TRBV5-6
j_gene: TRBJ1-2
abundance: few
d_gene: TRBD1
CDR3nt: TGTGCCAGCAGCTGGGCACAGGGGGTGGGCTACACCTTC
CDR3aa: CASSWAQGVGYTF

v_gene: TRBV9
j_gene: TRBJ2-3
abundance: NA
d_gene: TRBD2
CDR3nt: TGTGCCAGCAGCGCGTCTAGCGGGATTTCCGATACGCAGTATTTT
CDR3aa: CASSASSGISDTQYF

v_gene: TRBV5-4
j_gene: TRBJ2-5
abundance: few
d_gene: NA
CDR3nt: TGTGCCAGCAGCTTGAATCGGGGGCGCGATCAAGAGACCCAGTACTTC
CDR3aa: CASSLNRGRDQETQYF

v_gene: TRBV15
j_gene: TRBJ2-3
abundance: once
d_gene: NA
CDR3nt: TGTGCCACCAGCAGAGATGAAGGAGATGCGCAGTATTTT
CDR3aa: CATSRDEGDAQYF

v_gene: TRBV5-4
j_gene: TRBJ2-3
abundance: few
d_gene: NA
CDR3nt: TGTGCCAGCAGCTTGGAGGTCTCAGATACGCAGTATTTT
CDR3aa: CASSLEVSDTQYF

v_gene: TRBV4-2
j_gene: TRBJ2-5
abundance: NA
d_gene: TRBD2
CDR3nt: TGTGCCAGCAGCCAACCTAGCGGGGCAGCCCAGAAGACCCAGTACTTC
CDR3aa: CASSQPSGAAQKTQYF

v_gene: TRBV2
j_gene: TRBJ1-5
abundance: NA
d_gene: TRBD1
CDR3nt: TGTGCCAGCAGTGTGGGACAGGGACAGGGTCAGCCCCAGCATTTT
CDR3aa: CASSVGQGQGQPQHF

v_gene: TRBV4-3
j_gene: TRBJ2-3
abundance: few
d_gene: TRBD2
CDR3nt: TGCGCCAGCAGCCAAGGGGCTAGCGGGAGGGCCTTAGATACGCAGTATTTT
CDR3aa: CASSQGASGRALDTQYF

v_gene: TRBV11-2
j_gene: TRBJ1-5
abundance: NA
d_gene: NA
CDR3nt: TGTGCCAGCAGCTTAGGAGGGGGTATGAGCAATCAGCCCCAGCATTTT
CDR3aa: CASSLGGGMSNQPQHF

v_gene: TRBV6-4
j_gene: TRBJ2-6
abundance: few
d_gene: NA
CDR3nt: TGTGCCAGCAGTGATGGGGTGACTGGGGCCAACGTCCTGACTTTC
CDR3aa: CASSDGVTGANVLTF

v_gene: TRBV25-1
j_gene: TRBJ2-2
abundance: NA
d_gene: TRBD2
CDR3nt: TGTGCCAGCAGTGCGGGGACTAGCGGGAACGGGGAGCTGTTTTTT
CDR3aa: CASSAGTSGNGELFF

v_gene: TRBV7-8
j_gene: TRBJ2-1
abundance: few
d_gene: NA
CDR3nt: TGTGCCAGCAGCCGAGCACGAGTAGCACCTCGGGATGAGCAGTTCTTC
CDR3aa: CASSRARVAPRDEQFF

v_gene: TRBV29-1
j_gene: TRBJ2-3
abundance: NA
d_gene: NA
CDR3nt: TGCAGCGTCTTATACACAGATACGCAGTATTTT
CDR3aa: CSVLYTDTQYF

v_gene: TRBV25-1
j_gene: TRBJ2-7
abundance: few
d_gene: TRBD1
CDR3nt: TGTGCCAGCAGCGTCCCAGGGGCAGGGGGCTACGAGCAGTACTTC
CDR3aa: CASSVPGAGGYEQYF

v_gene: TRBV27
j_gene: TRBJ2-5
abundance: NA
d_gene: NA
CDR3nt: TGTGCCAGCAGTCGCAACCTGGGTTACCAAGAGACCCAGTACTTC
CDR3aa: CASSRNLGYQETQYF

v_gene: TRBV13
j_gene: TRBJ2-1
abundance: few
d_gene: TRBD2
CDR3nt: TGTGCCAGCAGCTTCTATAGCGGGAGGGCCCCCGATGAGCAGTTCTTC
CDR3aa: CASSFYSGRAPDEQFF

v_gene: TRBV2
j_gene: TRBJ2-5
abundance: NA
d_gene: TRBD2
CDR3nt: TGTGCCAGCAGTGTAGCGGGGGGACTCCAAGAGACCCAGTACTTC
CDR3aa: CASSVAGGLQETQYF

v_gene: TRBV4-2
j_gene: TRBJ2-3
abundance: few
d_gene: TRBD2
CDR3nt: TGTGCCAGCAGCCAAGCAGCGGGAGCGTCAGATACGCAGTATTTT
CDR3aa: CASSQAAGASDTQYF

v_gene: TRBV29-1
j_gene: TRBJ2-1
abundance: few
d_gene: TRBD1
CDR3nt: TGCAGCGCCCACCGGACAGGGGGATTTTACAATGAGCAGTTCTTC
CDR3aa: CSAHRTGGFYNEQFF

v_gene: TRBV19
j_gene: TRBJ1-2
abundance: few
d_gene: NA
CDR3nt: TGTGCCACCAGGGACGGGGAACGCTATGATGGCTACACCTTC
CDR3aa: CATRDGERYDGYTF

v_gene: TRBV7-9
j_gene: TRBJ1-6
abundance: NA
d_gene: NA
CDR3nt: TGTGCCAGCGCCGTGGGGGGCGGGAATTCACCCCTCCACTTT
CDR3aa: CASAVGGGNSPLHF

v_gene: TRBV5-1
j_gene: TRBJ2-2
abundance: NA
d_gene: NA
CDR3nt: TGCGCCAGCAGCCTCAGGACAGCGACCACCGGGGAGCTGTTTTTT
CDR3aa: CASSLRTATTGELFF

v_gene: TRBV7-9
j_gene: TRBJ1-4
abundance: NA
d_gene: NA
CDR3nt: TGTGCCAGCAGCTCCTATACCTACAGGGTAGGAAAACTGTTTTTT
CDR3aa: CASSSYTYRVGKLFF